A single sample is the source of the 13 T cell receptor beta chains below, sequenced in a study of human CD8 memory T cell subsets. UMI-labeled 5' RACE produced the TCR beta libraries. TCRdb re-called the 5' RACE reads, yielding one record per CDR3 amino acid sequence without DNA. This table holds over 3,500 distinct CDR3 sequences. The sequenced sample consisted of CD8+ T cells from PBMCs. The receptors were sampled from a human donor in good health.

This clonotype is medium-sized by frequency. The CDR3 here is CASSQRDGGNQPQHF. The J gene is TRBJ1-5, the V gene TRBV23-1. TRBV23-1 is known as an ORF, though its function is uncertain. The CDR3 totals 15 residues.

This clonotype registers medium-sized (0.01 to 0.1%) by frequency. The chain has TRBV7-2 and TRBJ1-6. Germline CDR1 SGHTA, CDR2 FQGNSA. This CDR3 comprises 14 residues. CDR3 amino acids: CASSLFLGNSPLHF.

J is TRBJ2-1 and V is TRBV2; TCRdb's D call, TRBD1, is unchecked because there is no DNA. The CDR3 is 14 amino acids. Germline V gene lookup returns CDR1 SNHLY and CDR2 FYNNEI. This chain's CDR3 is CASSDRGLRNEQFF.

V usage is TRBV19 and J usage is TRBJ2-7; checking the TCRdb D call of TRBD1 is not possible without DNA. The germline V gene has CDR1 LNHDA and CDR2 SQIVND (reference sequence). The CDR3 runs 14 residues. The chain's CDR3 is CASSMLGDQYEQYF. Together with reference TRBV19 and TRBJ2-7, the CDR3 gives the full variable domain: DGGITQSPKYLFRKEGQNVTLSCEQNLNHDAMYWYRQDPGQGLRLIYYSQIVNDFQKGDIAEGYSVSREKKESFPLTVTSAQKNPTAFYLCASSMLGDQYEQYFGPGTRLTVT.

The gene calls are TRBV27 and TRBJ2-3. Germline assignment: CDR1 MNHEY and CDR2 SMNVEV (reference sequence). The CDR3 has 13 amino acids. This CDR3 reads CASGRRLTDTQYF.

The chain is built from TRBV19 and TRBJ2-5; TCRdb calls TRBD1, which cannot be checked without DNA. The CDR3 is 16 residues long. Germline loops: CDR1 LNHDA, CDR2 SQIVND (reference sequence). This CDR3 reads CASSTYSGGRGETQYF. Together with reference TRBV19 and TRBJ2-5, the CDR3 gives the full variable domain: DGGITQSPKYLFRKEGQNVTLSCEQNLNHDAMYWYRQDPGQGLRLIYYSQIVNDFQKGDIAEGYSVSREKKESFPLTVTSAQKNPTAFYLCASSTYSGGRGETQYFGPGTRLLVL.

Judged by frequency, this clonotype is medium-sized. This chain connects TRBV7-9 to TRBJ2-2; TCRdb returns TRBD1, unconfirmable since there is no DNA. The CDR3 length is 13 residues. Germline V gene data show CDR1 as SEHNR and CDR2 as FQNEAQ (reference sequence). The CDR3 sequence: CASSGADPGELFF.

This clonotype counts as medium-sized by frequency. The chain combines TRBV20-1 with TRBJ1-2; with no DNA, the TCRdb D assignment of TRBD1 cannot be verified. The germline gives CDR1 DFQATT, CDR2 SNEGSKA (reference sequence). CDR3 length equals 18 residues. CDR3 sequence: CSAIPPGQDSSTRVGYTF.

This clonotype is called medium-sized based on its frequency. The chain employs TRBV14 and TRBJ2-7; the D call of TRBD2 rests on TCRdb alone, since no DNA is present to check it. The germline gives CDR1 SGHDN, CDR2 FVKESK. The CDR3 extends over 13 amino acids. The CDR3 here is CASSPEAGGEQYF.

This clonotype counts as medium-sized by frequency. V usage is TRBV14 and J usage is TRBJ1-4; without DNA, the TCRdb call of TRBD1 cannot be checked. The CDR3 spans 16 residues. Germline CDR1 and CDR2: SGHDN and FVKESK. CDR3: CASSQWTGPGNEKLFF.

The chain combines TRBV13 with TRBJ2-1; lacking DNA, the TRBD2 call made by TCRdb goes unchecked. CDR1 PRHDT and CDR2 FYEKMQ come from the germline V gene (reference sequence). The CDR3 consists of 15 residues. The CDR3 reads CASSFGGSGFDEQFF.

The gene calls are TRBV2 and TRBJ2-7; absent DNA, TCRdb's TRBD1 call cannot be checked. CDR1 is SNHLY, CDR2 FYNNEI, per germline. This CDR3 contains 12 residues. CDR3: CASTGGGYEQYF. The entire variable domain, with the rest obtained from reference TRBV2 and TRBJ2-7, is as follows: EPEVTQTPSHQVTQMGQEVILRCVPISNHLYFYWYRQILGQKVEFLVSFYNNEISEKSEIFDDQFSVERPDGSNFTLKIRSTKLEDSAMYFCASTGGGYEQYFGPGTRLTVT.

This chain connects TRBV7-6 to TRBJ2-7. CDR3 size: 15 residues. Germline lookup yields CDR1 SGHVS and CDR2 FNYEAQ. The CDR3 loop reads CASSLAERTLNEQYF.